These T cell receptor beta chains were read from a single sample in a study of blood T cell repertoires in COVID-19. TCRdb's copy holds only in-frame clones and misses some; the assay was immunoSEQ multiplex PCR. The sample has 180,000 or so clones; approximately 86% are singletons. Material: peripheral blood. The receptors stem from a woman aged 45 to 65 with acute or convalescent COVID-19. CDR3s leave out the opening cysteine and the closing phenylalanine or tryptophan. D genes are given only for firm matches.

TRBJ1-2 TRBV28 - ASSLKRAYGYT
TRBJ1-1 TRBV18 - ASSPPRGEHRNTEAF
TRBJ2-5 TRBV28 TRBD2 ASSTSGGVETQY
TRBJ1-4 TRBV27 - ASSLSPRNEKLF
TRBJ1-2 TRBV19 TRBD1 ASSTPYRGDDYGYT
TRBJ1-2 TRBV4-2 - ASSPRSGGIGYGYT
TRBJ2-5 TRBV7-2 TRBD2 ASSLVASGQETQY
TRBJ1-4 TRBV11-2 - ASSLAGLGEKLF
TRBJ2-5 TRBV5-6 TRBD2 ASSWGVGGSSRETQY
TRBJ1-1 TRBV6-5 TRBD1 ATRPGQGRVEAF
TRBJ1-2 TRBV19 - ASSGQFYSFGYGYT
TRBJ1-3 TRBV5-1 TRBD1 ASSGQGNSGNTIY
TRBJ1-1 TRBV28 - ASILKSPNTEAF
TRBJ2-6 TRBV19 TRBD1 ASTRQGFGANVLT
TRBJ1-1 TRBV18 - ASSQQGSGAEAF
TRBJ1-1 TRBV10-2 - ASKEGSPTEAF
TRBJ1-2 TRBV15 - ATSSPFYGYT
TRBJ1-2 TRBV7-2 - ASSLGGLGYGYT
TRBJ2-3 TRBV7-9 TRBD2 ASSPLGGSTDTQY
TRBJ1-5 TRBV19 - ASRHVTPNQPQH
TRBJ1-2 TRBV11-2 - ASSLPGAIGYT
TRBJ2-5 TRBV4-3 - ASSQVFGGAGDQQTQY
TRBJ2-2 TRBV6-1 - ASRRDSPDTGELF
TRBJ1-1 TRBV6-6 - ASSYSNGMAAWAF
TRBJ1-2 TRBV6-1 - ASRLPQSDGYGYT
TRBJ2-3 TRBV5-4 - ASSLGGVGTDTQY
TRBJ2-7 TRBV11-2 - ASSPDTHYEQY
TRBJ1-6 TRBV14 TRBD1 ASSQADVRTGGGSPLH
TRBJ2-7 TRBV3-1/TRBV3-2 - ASSQGLERSYEQY
TRBJ1-6 TRBV6-2/TRBV6-3 TRBD1 ASSYPTGGENSPLH
TRBJ2-5 TRBV5-6 - ASAGSKETQY
TRBJ1-1 TRBV12-3/TRBV12-4 - ASSPGDPTEAF
TRBJ2-3 TRBV7-8 - ASSFYLSLGTDTQY